This TCR beta chain was sequenced in a study of radiotherapy plus CTLA-4 blockade in lung cancer. About the study: Among all patients, 15% to 20% showed objective responses, while roughly 30% had disease control. Whole-study results and caveats: According to reports, early shifts in blood T cell clones, alongside interferon-beta, forecast response most accurately. In blood, tumor-derived TCR clones expanded after radiotherapy plus ipilimumab.

Trimming left V 5 bases short and J 4 bases short, with 20 bases between. This CDR3 region has 16 residues. The germline CDR1 and CDR2 sequences are SEHNR and FQNEAQ (reference sequence). A remark on this clone: What it recognizes is unknown.

Some clones are missing from TCRdb's copy, which holds only in-frame ones; the method was immunoSEQ multiplex PCR. The sample consists of 90,000 to 150,000 clones, 78% of them appearing once. Focal radiation was given together with CTLA-4 blockade (ipilimumab) to patients with chemo-refractory metastatic non-small-cell lung cancer. The clonotype originates from a human donor with non-small cell lung cancer who had a partial response to radiotherapy plus ipilimumab. The J gene is TRBJ1-2, the V gene TRBV7-9; D may be TRBD1 (6 bases). The sample here was peripheral blood, taken from a patient treated with radiotherapy plus ipilimumab. The CDR3 loop reads CASSLSLGQSFYGYTF. In nucleotides, the CDR3 is TGTGCCAGCAGCCTAAGTCTCGGACAGTCCTTCTATGGCTACACCTTC.